This T cell receptor beta chain was sequenced in a study of beta chain features in type 1 diabetes. Study results and limitations: Significant though moderate, a shortening of TCRB CDR3s appeared in all four CD4+ subsets of Type 1 diabetes patients. Naive, central memory and Treg TCRB repertoires appeared more alike in patients than in healthy donors.

The authors reverse transcribed all of the isolated RNA, so sequencing captured expressed TCRB transcripts. The table came from immunoSEQ multiplex PCR; TCRdb's copy has only in-frame clones and leaves some out. The sample holds around 150,000 clones, approximately 10% seen once. CDR3 length equals 18 residues. Trimming stripped 5 bases from V and 4 bases from J, with 27 bases between. Germline V gene lookup returns CDR1 SGHAT and CDR2 FQNNGV. The single heparinised draw taken from each donor contained approximately 120 mL of blood on average. Purity of each sorted population was above 95%. In the case of this clone: Its antigen remains unknown.

Source material: central memory CD4+ T cells from blood. The chain employs TRBV11-2 and TRBJ2-7; TRBD2 is a possible D gene (7 bases). This receptor was obtained from a man younger than 45 with type 1 diabetes. The CDR3 region has the DNA TGTGCCAGCAGCCCATCAAACAGGGCACGGGGGGTGGTTTACGAGCAGTACTTC. Translation gives CASSPSNRARGVVYEQYF. The variable domain in full, with the rest retrieved from reference TRBV11-2 and TRBJ2-7, is EAGVAQSPRYKIIEKRQSVAFWCNPISGHATLYWYQQILGQGPKLLIQFQNNGVVDDSQLPKDRFSAERLKGVDSTLKIQPAKLEDSAVYLCASSPSNRARGVVYEQYFGPGTRLTVT.